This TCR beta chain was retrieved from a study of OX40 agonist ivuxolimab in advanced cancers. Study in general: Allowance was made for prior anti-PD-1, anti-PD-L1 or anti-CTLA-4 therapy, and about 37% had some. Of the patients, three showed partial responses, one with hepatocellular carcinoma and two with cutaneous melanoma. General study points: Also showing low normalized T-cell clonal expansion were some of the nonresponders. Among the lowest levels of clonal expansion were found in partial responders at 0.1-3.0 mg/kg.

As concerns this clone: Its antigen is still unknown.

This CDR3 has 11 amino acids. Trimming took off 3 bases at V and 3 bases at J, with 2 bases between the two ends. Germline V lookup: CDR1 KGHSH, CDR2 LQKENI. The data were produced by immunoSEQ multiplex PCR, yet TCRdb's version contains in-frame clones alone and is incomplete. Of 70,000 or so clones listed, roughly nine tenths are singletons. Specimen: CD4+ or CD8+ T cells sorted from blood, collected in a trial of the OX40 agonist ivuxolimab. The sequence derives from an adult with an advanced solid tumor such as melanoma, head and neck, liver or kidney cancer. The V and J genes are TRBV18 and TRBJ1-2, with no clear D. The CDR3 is CASSPDYGYTF. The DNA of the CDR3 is TGTGCCAGCTCACCGGACTATGGCTACACCTTC.